The rows below give T cell receptor beta chains drawn from one sample of a study of OX40 agonist ivuxolimab in advanced cancers. Profiling relied on immunoSEQ multiplex PCR, and the TCRdb table lists in-frame clones only, not all of them. The sample holds about 91,000 clones, around nine tenths seen once. Sequencing used CD4+ or CD8+ T cells sorted from blood, obtained in a trial of the OX40 agonist ivuxolimab. The receptors here all came from an adult with an advanced solid tumor such as melanoma, head and neck, liver or kidney cancer. Each CDR3 is given with its conserved first and last residue. D genes are given only for firm matches. Part of the rows lack a size; the others show once, few, many or a class for expanded clones.

cdr3_aa,cdr3_nt,clone_size,d_call,j_call,cdr3_length,v_call
CASSFSPGQGLNEQFF,TGTGCCAGCAGCTTTTCCCCGGGACAGGGCCTCAATGAGCAGTTCTTC,.,TRBD1,TRBJ2-1,16,TRBV11-1
CASSQSPDRRDTQYF,TGTGCCAGCAGCCAATCCCCGGACCGTCGGGATACGCAGTATTTT,.,.,TRBJ2-3,15,TRBV4-2
CASSFSPTDTQYF,TGTGCCAGCAGCTTTTCCCCCACAGATACGCAGTATTTT,.,.,TRBJ2-3,13,TRBV7-9
CASSWDRGAPYGYTF,TGTGCCAGCAGCTGGGACAGGGGGGCTCCCTATGGCTACACCTTC,.,TRBD1,TRBJ1-2,15,TRBV11-2
CASSSPGAGNSPLHF,TGTGCCAGCAGTAGCCCGGGAGCCGGGAATTCACCCCTCCACTTT,.,.,TRBJ1-6,15,TRBV6-6
CASSLDRASGGAGQFF,TGTGCCAGCAGCTTAGATCGGGCTAGTGGGGGGGCCGGGCAGTTCTTC,once,.,TRBJ2-1,16,TRBV11-2
CASSPGQYSNQPQHF,TGCGCCAGCAGCCCCGGACAGTATAGCAATCAGCCCCAGCATTTT,.,.,TRBJ1-5,15,TRBV5-1
CASSADTDGLNEAFF,TGCGCCAGCAGCGCCGACACCGACGGTCTCAATGAAGCTTTCTTT,.,.,TRBJ1-1,15,TRBV5-1
CASSLRIETSLVGELFF,TGCGCCAGCAGCTTGCGAATAGAGACTAGTCTAGTCGGGGAGCTGTTTTTT,.,.,TRBJ2-2,17,TRBV5-1
CASSTPNEQYF,TGTGCCAGCAGTACCCCAAACGAGCAGTACTTC,.,.,TRBJ2-7,11,TRBV6-1
CASSLDFQTSYEQYF,TGTGCCAGCAGCTTGGACTTTCAGACCTCCTACGAGCAGTACTTC,.,.,TRBJ2-7,15,TRBV5-4
CASSGGTGPSYEQYF,TGTGCCAGCAGTGGAGGGACAGGACCCTCCTACGAGCAGTACTTC,.,TRBD1,TRBJ2-7,15,TRBV6-1
CASSPITGPEGQYF,TGTGCCAGCAGCCCTATCACAGGGCCTGAGGGGCAGTACTTC,.,.,TRBJ2-5,14,TRBV11-2
CASSFGQGDEQYF,TGTGCCAGCAGCTTCGGACAGGGGGACGAGCAGTACTTC,.,TRBD1,TRBJ2-7,13,TRBV7-9
CASSSRQSATNEKLFF,TGTGCCAGTAGTAGCCGACAATCTGCAACTAATGAAAAACTGTTTTTT,.,.,TRBJ1-4,16,TRBV19
CASNTNGSPYEQYF,TGCGCCAGCAACACCAACGGCTCACCCTACGAGCAGTACTTC,once,.,TRBJ2-7,14,TRBV5-1
CASSPIKETQYF,TGTGCCAGCTCACCAATAAAGGAGACCCAGTACTTC,.,.,TRBJ2-5,12,TRBV18
CASSGNGQDSYNEQFF,TGTGCCAGCTCAGGTAACGGACAGGACAGTTACAATGAGCAGTTCTTC,.,TRBD1,TRBJ2-1,16,TRBV18
CASSVYGDSGNTIYF,TGTGCCAGCAGCGTATACGGAGACTCTGGAAACACCATATATTTT,.,.,TRBJ1-3,15,TRBV9
CASSQDLTGVGRGNTIYF,TGCGCCAGCAGCCAAGATCTTACGGGGGTAGGCCGTGGAAACACCATATATTTT,.,.,TRBJ1-3,18,TRBV4-3
CATGGNRQETQYF,TGTGCCACGGGGGGGAATCGGCAAGAGACCCAGTACTTC,.,TRBD2,TRBJ2-5,13,TRBV10-3
CAIRSGGGTEAFF,TGTGCCATCAGGTCGGGAGGGGGCACTGAAGCTTTCTTT,.,.,TRBJ1-1,13,TRBV10-3
CASSYGQSDTQYF,TGCGCCAGCAGCTATGGCCAGTCAGATACGCAGTATTTT,.,.,TRBJ2-3,13,TRBV5-1
CASTTPGQGAAAFF,TGTGCCAGCACGACGCCAGGACAGGGGGCGGCGGCTTTCTTT,.,TRBD1,TRBJ1-1,14,TRBV6-5
CASKQGHNRVYEQYF,TGTGCCAGTAAGCAGGGACACAATCGGGTCTACGAGCAGTACTTC,.,.,TRBJ2-7,15,TRBV19
CASSSGPGHGYTF,TGTGCCAGCAGCTCCGGGCCAGGGCATGGCTACACCTTC,.,.,TRBJ1-2,13,TRBV7-3
CASSEPTKGANQPQHF,TGTGCCAGCAGTGAACCTACAAAAGGAGCGAATCAGCCCCAGCATTTT,.,.,TRBJ1-5,16,TRBV2
CASSGGTQYF,TGTGCCAGCTCGGGAGGGACCCAGTACTTC,.,TRBD2,TRBJ2-5,10,TRBV7-9
CASSLAQLSYEQYF,TGTGCCAGCAGCTTAGCACAGCTATCCTACGAGCAGTACTTC,.,.,TRBJ2-7,14,TRBV7-9
CASSFTDTSTDTQYF,TGTGCTAGCAGCTTTACGGACACTTCCACAGATACGCAGTATTTT,.,.,TRBJ2-3,15,TRBV7-7
CASSYPRVQLNEKLFF,TGTGCCAGCAGTTACCCGAGAGTCCAGCTTAATGAAAAACTGTTTTTT,.,.,TRBJ1-4,16,TRBV6-5
CASSETGFYEQYF,TGCGCCAGCAGTGAGACAGGGTTCTACGAGCAGTACTTC,once,.,TRBJ2-7,13,TRBV10-1
CASSLQGTNEKLFF,TGTGCCAGCAGCTTACAGGGAACTAATGAAAAACTGTTTTTT,.,.,TRBJ1-4,14,TRBV5-4
CASSHLGGYTF,TGCGCCAGCAGCCACCTGGGGGGCTACACCTTC,.,.,TRBJ1-2,11,TRBV4-1
CASSTLKNTEAFF,TGTGCCAGCAGTACACTCAAGAACACTGAAGCTTTCTTT,.,.,TRBJ1-1,13,TRBV2
CASSQSQGHYGYTF,TGTGCCAGCAGCCAATCCCAGGGCCACTATGGCTACACCTTC,.,.,TRBJ1-2,14,TRBV16
CASSVVPSSASGAKNIQYF,TGCGCCAGCAGCGTCGTTCCAAGCTCTGCTAGTGGGGCCAAAAACATTCAGTACTTC,.,.,TRBJ2-4,19,TRBV5-1
CASSRDSRPTEAFF,TGTGCCAGCAGTCGGGACAGTCGGCCCACTGAAGCTTTCTTT,.,TRBD1,TRBJ1-1,14,TRBV2
CASSQGGGNTEAFF,TGTGCCAGCTCACAAGGGGGAGGGAACACTGAAGCTTTCTTT,.,.,TRBJ1-1,14,TRBV18
CASSLVGAETQYF,TGTGCCAGCAGCTTAGTAGGGGCAGAGACCCAGTACTTC,once,.,TRBJ2-5,13,TRBV7-9
CASSFTGYQPQHF,TGTGCCAGCAGCTTTACAGGGTATCAGCCCCAGCATTTT,.,.,TRBJ1-5,13,TRBV11-2
CSVQSSNQPQHF,TGCAGCGTTCAGAGTAGCAATCAGCCCCAGCATTTT,once,.,TRBJ1-5,12,TRBV29-1
CASSRTSGGRYNEQFF,TGTGCCAGCAGTCGGACTAGCGGGGGTCGGTACAATGAGCAGTTCTTC,.,TRBD2,TRBJ2-1,16,TRBV6-6
CASGIITTEAFF,TGTGCCAGCGGAATCATTACCACTGAAGCTTTCTTT,few,.,TRBJ1-1,12,TRBV28
CSVTSDRGEQYF,TGCAGCGTTACTTCAGACAGGGGGGAGCAGTACTTC,.,TRBD1,TRBJ2-7,12,TRBV29-1
CASSQGSQETQYF,TGTGCCAGCAGCCAAGGGAGCCAAGAGACCCAGTACTTC,once,.,TRBJ2-5,13,TRBV7-3
CASSAGGSSYEQYF,TGCGCCAGCAGCGCAGGGGGGAGCTCCTACGAGCAGTACTTC,.,.,TRBJ2-7,14,TRBV5-1
CASSVTPLSSYNEQFF,TGTGCCAGCAGCGTAACACCTTTAAGCTCCTACAATGAGCAGTTCTTC,.,.,TRBJ2-1,16,TRBV9
CASSTRQGTYGYTF,TGTGCCAGCAGCACCCGTCAGGGGACCTATGGCTACACCTTC,.,.,TRBJ1-2,14,TRBV7-2
CATSSDGFNDEKLFF,TGTGCCACCTCTAGCGACGGGTTTAATGATGAAAAACTGTTTTTT,.,.,TRBJ1-4,15,TRBV27
CASSYGTTVNTQYF,TGTGCCAGCAGTTACGGGACCACAGTAAATACGCAGTATTTT,.,.,TRBJ2-3,14,TRBV6-5